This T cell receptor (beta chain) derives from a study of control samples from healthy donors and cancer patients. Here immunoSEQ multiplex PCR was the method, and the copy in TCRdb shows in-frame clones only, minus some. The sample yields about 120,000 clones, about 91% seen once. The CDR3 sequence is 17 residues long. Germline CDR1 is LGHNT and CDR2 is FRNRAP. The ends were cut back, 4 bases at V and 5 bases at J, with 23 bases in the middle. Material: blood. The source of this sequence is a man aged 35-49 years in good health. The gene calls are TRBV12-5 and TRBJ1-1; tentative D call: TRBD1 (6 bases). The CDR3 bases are TGTGCTAGTGGTTCGAATTTGGGGGGGGCGAGTAGGACTGAAGCTTTCTTT. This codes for CASGSNLGGASRTEAFF.